The 4 T cell receptor beta chains in this list originate from one sample, sequenced in a study of CD8 T cells in ankylosing spondylitis. TCRdb used MiXCR to reprocess the 5' RACE reads, holding one entry per CDR3 protein. This sample has roughly 130,000 distinct CDR3 sequences, with around 9.7% found just once. The sample consisted of blood, either unsorted or a sorted T cell fraction (not recorded which). These TCRs come from a male donor with ankylosing spondylitis or in good health (not recorded which).

This clonotype has a handful of counts. The chain carries TRBV7-9 and TRBJ2-7; 8 nucleotides line up with TRBD2. The J segment lost 5 bases and the V segment lost 1 base, leaving 4 bases of the junction unmatched. The CDR3 has 14 amino acids. Germline CDR1 and CDR2: SEHNR and FQNEAQ (reference sequence). Written as DNA, the CDR3 is TGTGCCAGCAGCTTAGGGCTAGCGGGCCACGAGCAGTACTTC. It codes for CASSLGLAGHEQYF.

This clonotype was counted at least ten times. The genes are TRBV7-8 and TRBJ2-6, with D uncertain. Germline CDR1 is SGHVS and CDR2 is FQNEAQ. Between the trimmed V and J ends, which lost 0 bases and 1 base, there was a span of 1 base. The CDR3 has 14 amino acids. The chain's CDR3 is CASSLASGANVLTF. The CDR3 DNA reads as TGTGCCAGCAGCTTAGCATCTGGGGCCAACGTCCTGACTTTC. Looking up the rest from reference TRBV7-8 and TRBJ2-6 gives the full variable domain: GAGVSQSPRYKVAKRGQDVALRCDPISGHVSLFWYQQALGQGPEFLTYFQNEAQLDKSGLPSDRFFAERPEGSVSTLKIQRTQQEDSAVYLCASSLASGANVLTFGAGSRLTVL.

This clonotype was recorded a few times. This chain joins TRBV12-3 or TRBV12-4 and TRBJ2-3; D tentatively reads TRBD1 or TRBD2 (7 bases each). Trimming removed 1 base from V and 1 base from J, with 15 bases in between. The CDR3 loop spans 17 amino acids. The CDR3 DNA sequence: TGTGCCAGCAGTTTAGACAGACAGGGAGGGGGCACAGATACGCAGTATTTT. It translates to CASSLDRQGGGTDTQYF.

Ten or more counts support this clonotype. The chain employs TRBV7-2 and TRBJ2-1; D is unresolved. The germline CDR1 and CDR2 sequences are SGHTA and FQGNSA. The CDR3 consists of 16 residues. Trimming cost V 2 bases and J 9 bases, with 20 bases left between them. The CDR3 nucleotides are TGTGCCAGCAGCTTAAATTCCGTTGGTTGGGTAGGTGAGCAGTTCTTC. It translates to CASSLNSVGWVGEQFF. The whole variable domain, filled in from reference TRBV7-2 and TRBJ2-1, reads GAGVSQSPSNKVTEKGKDVELRCDPISGHTALYWYRQSLGQGLEFLIYFQGNSAPDKSGLPSDRFSAERTGGSVSTLTIQRTQQEDSAVYLCASSLNSVGWVGEQFFGPGTRLTVL.